The subject of this entry is one T cell receptor beta chain. Per the original methods: Amplifying reference gene primers gave estimates of nucleated cell counts. Only in-frame clones appear in the TCRdb table, and some are missing; sequencing was by immunoSEQ multiplex PCR. V, J and clone size reflect that table, while D and trimming were determined from the DNA. The sample has roughly 330,000 clones; 88% are singletons. The data belong to a study of blood T cell repertoires in COVID-19. Study as a whole: Whether acute or convalescent, the COVID-19 samples came from the United States, Italy and Spain.

CDR1 is MGHRA, CDR2 YSYEKL, per germline. The CDR3 totals 14 residues. V shed 0 bases and J shed 6 bases, with 8 bases lying between them. What was sequenced was peripheral blood. The chain carries TRBV4-1 and TRBJ2-2; the D gene is possibly TRBD2 (5 bases). The clonotype originates from a woman aged 45-65 years with active or convalescent COVID-19. CDR3 amino acids: CASSQDEGSGELFF. Here the CDR3 DNA reads TGCGCCAGCAGCCAAGATGAGGGCTCCGGGGAGCTGTTTTTT.